One T cell receptor (beta chain) is described in this entry. The sample originates from a study of blood T cell repertoires in COVID-19. Study as a whole: Samples representing acute and convalescent COVID-19 were sourced from the United States, Italy and Spain. Sources were T cells, B-cell-depleted T cells, or PBMCs; the material itself was cDNA or gDNA.

In the original processing: Quantification of nucleated cells was approximated via reference gene primer amplification. Using immunoSEQ multiplex PCR, the repertoire was profiled, and TCRdb retains in-frame clones only, with some absent. Clone size and V and J calls were adopted from that table, with D and trimming inferred from the DNA. Of roughly 190,000 clones listed, more than 75% are singletons. Germline CDR1 reads SGHRS; CDR2 reads YFSETQ. The length of the CDR3 is 14 residues. The V segment lost 0 bases and the J segment 5 bases; nucleotides outside the gene matches: 4. The origin of this receptor is a man between 18 and 29 years old with active or convalescent COVID-19. The sample was peripheral blood. The chain has TRBV5-1 and TRBJ2-5; 7 bases fit TRBD1. The CDR3 spells CASSLERGPETQYF. Written as DNA, the CDR3 is TGCGCCAGCAGCTTGGAAAGGGGGCCTGAGACCCAGTACTTC.